The 25 T cell receptor beta chains given below trace back to one sample, sequenced in a study of T-cell memory formation after mild COVID-19. TCRdb called the 5' RACE reads again in MiXCR, with one record for every CDR3 protein. The data show around 99,000 distinct CDR3 sequences, approximately 15% seen once. Sequenced material: PBMCs or a T cell subset sorted from them (not recorded which). All receptors come from a man aged 18 to 30 who had mild COVID-19 (a few samples of this study predate the infection). Cell type and time point are not known.

This clonotype has more than one count but fewer than ten. The CDR3, as DNA: TGCGCCAGCAGCCAAGGTAGTCAGCCCGGCGCCTACGAGCAGTACTTC. It codes for CASSQGSQPGAYEQYF. The chain recombines TRBV4-1 with TRBJ2-7; no clear D. CDR1 is MGHRA and CDR2 is YSYEKL in the germline V gene. The CDR3 is made up of 16 amino acids. V was shortened by 1 base and J by 2 bases, with 15 bases between the two germline ends.

This clonotype turned up a few times. V is TRBV7-9 and J is TRBJ2-1; 11 nucleotides agree with TRBD1. V lost 4 bases to trimming and J lost 6 bases; unmatched junction nucleotides: 5. CDR3 size: 15 residues. Germline CDR1 and CDR2: SEHNR and FQNEAQ (reference sequence). In nucleotides, the CDR3 is TGTGCCAGCAGCTCGCCCGGGACAGGGGGCAATGAGCAGTTCTTC. The encoded protein is CASSSPGTGGNEQFF.

The chain recombines TRBV6-5 with TRBJ1-4, with D perhaps TRBD1 (5 bases). This CDR3 contains 13 residues. Germline values: CDR1 MNHEY, CDR2 SVGAGI. The V end lost 4 bases, the J end lost 8 bases, and 11 bases lay between the germline ends. CDR3 region: CASSSGAREKLFF. The CDR3 DNA reads as TGTGCCAGCAGTTCCGGGGCGCGGGAAAAACTGTTTTTT.

The rearrangement joins TRBV15 to TRBJ2-5, with 12 positions matching TRBD2. After removal of 3 bases from V and 4 bases from J, the junction contained 12 bases not matched to a gene. Looked up from germline, CDR1 is LNHNV and CDR2 is YYDKDF (reference sequence). The CDR3 consists of 18 residues. The CDR3 nucleotides are TGTGCCACCAGCAGGCCTCTAGCGGGGGGGCGATTGGGAGAGACCCAGTACTTC. Protein: CATSRPLAGGRLGETQYF.

The V and J genes are TRBV29-1 and TRBJ2-7; D is ambiguous. The CDR3 spans 11 residues. CDR1 is SQVTM and CDR2 is ANQGSEA in the germline V gene. Trimming shortened V by 4 bases and J by 3 bases, and 7 bases separated the two germline ends. The chain's CDR3 is CSVVAYYEQYF. The CDR3 nucleotides read TGCAGCGTTGTGGCTTACTACGAGCAGTACTTC.

This chain links TRBV6-2 or TRBV6-3 with TRBJ1-6, with D uncertain. This CDR3 spans 18 amino acids. The germline V and J ends were trimmed by 2 bases and 0 bases, with 14 bases remaining between them. Germline V lookup: CDR1 MNHEY, CDR2 SVGEGT. The CDR3 region has the DNA TGTGCCAGCAGTTACGAGCAGGAAGGAGCCTCCTATAATTCACCCCTCCACTTT. Protein sequence: CASSYEQEGASYNSPLHF.

This clonotype was recorded a few times. A read error may account for a junction end that differs from germline. The chain has TRBV7-2 and TRBJ1-1; D gene uncertain. Looked up from germline, CDR1 is SGHTA and CDR2 is FQGNSA. The CDR3 consists of 12 residues. CDR3 residues: CASSSKPPRGTF. The CDR3 DNA reads as TGTGCCAGCAGCTCGAAACCACCCCGGGGTACGTTT.

The chain links TRBV28 to TRBJ2-1; no definite D call. CDR1 MDHEN and CDR2 SYDVKM come from the germline V gene. The ends were cut back, 5 bases at V and 0 bases at J, with 5 bases in the middle. The CDR3 is 13 residues long. In DNA, the CDR3 is TGTGCCAGCAGTATCTTCTCCTACAATGAGCAGTTCTTC. It codes for CASSIFSYNEQFF.

A remark on this clonotype: Relative to the germline gene, one junction end is altered; a read error may explain this. The rearrangement uses TRBV7-7 and TRBJ2-3; D is undetermined. In germline, CDR1 is SSHAT, CDR2 FNYEAQ (reference sequence). The length of the CDR3 is 14 residues. CDR3 nucleotide sequence: TGTGCTAGCAGCTTTATCCGCCTCACAGATACGCAGTATTTT. It specifies CASSFIRLTDTQYF.

CDR3 in DNA: TGTGCCAGCAGCCCGACTAGCGGGGGGACGGATGAGCAGTTCTTC. Translating gives CASSPTSGGTDEQFF. The V gene is TRBV9, the J gene TRBJ2-1, with TRBD2 matching over 13 bases. Germline V gene sequence: CDR1 SGDLS, CDR2 YYNGEE. The CDR3 covers 15 residues. V lost 4 bases and J lost 8; bases outside the gene matches: 6.

The chain is built from TRBV20-1 and TRBJ2-5, with 8 bases identical to TRBD2. V shed 4 bases and J 5 bases; nucleotides not matched to a gene: 9. Germline CDR1 reads DFQATT; CDR2 reads SNEGSKA (reference sequence). The length of the CDR3 is 14 residues. The CDR3 is CSATLAVFGETQYF. In nucleotides, the CDR3 is TGCAGTGCTACACTAGCGGTCTTCGGGGAGACCCAGTACTTC.

This clonotype was recorded many times. The V gene is TRBV4-1, the J gene TRBJ2-7, with D possibly matching TRBD1 (5 bases). V was shortened by 0 bases and J by 7 bases, with 16 bases between the two germline ends. Germline V gene data show CDR1 as MGHRA and CDR2 as YSYEKL. The CDR3 length is 15 residues. Here the CDR3 reads CASSQDRAGPREQYF. The DNA for the CDR3 is TGCGCCAGCAGCCAAGACCGGGCAGGGCCCCGGGAGCAGTACTTC.

The chain recombines TRBV4-1 with TRBJ2-1; 7 bases align to TRBD1. The V segment lost 1 base and the J segment 4 bases; nucleotides outside the gene matches: 7. The CDR3 sequence is 16 residues long. The germline V gene has CDR1 MGHRA and CDR2 YSYEKL. The CDR3 sequence: CASSQGDSAQYNEQFF. In DNA, the CDR3 is TGCGCCAGCAGCCAAGGGGACAGCGCCCAATACAATGAGCAGTTCTTC.

The chain joins TRBV7-2 to TRBJ2-7, with a weak D call TRBD1 (5 bases). CDR3 length: 14 residues. Germline values: CDR1 SGHTA, CDR2 FQGNSA. V lost 1 base to trimming and J lost 0 bases, with 7 bases between them. CDR3 nucleotide sequence: TGTGCCAGCAGCTTAGAGGACACCTCCTACGAGCAGTACTTC. Translated, it gives CASSLEDTSYEQYF.

This chain links TRBV11-2 with TRBJ1-2, with D unclear. This CDR3 has 16 amino acids. Germline V CDR1 and CDR2: SGHAT, FQNNGV. Trimming removed 5 bases from V and 4 bases from J, with 20 bases in between. The CDR3 DNA follows: TGTGCCAGCAGCCTCTCCCTCAGCGGCGGTCTCTATGGCTACACCTTC. This codes for CASSLSLSGGLYGYTF.

Only a few counts were recorded for this clonotype. The rearrangement links TRBV5-6 to TRBJ1-6, with a weak D call TRBD1 (5 bases). With 3 bases removed from V and 10 bases from J, the gap between germline ends came to 20 bases. CDR1 is SGHDT, CDR2 YYEEEE, per germline. The CDR3 is 16 amino acids. CDR3 protein: CASSSTTELYWSPLHF. CDR3 in DNA: TGTGCCAGCAGCTCGACGACAGAACTCTATTGGTCACCCCTCCACTTT.

This clonotype showed up just a few times. The chain joins TRBV20-1 to TRBJ2-3, with 15 bases matching TRBD2. With 4 bases clipped from V and 0 bases from J, the junction kept 11 bases outside the gene matches. Per the germline V gene, CDR1 is DFQATT and CDR2 is SNEGSKA (reference sequence). CDR3 length: 19 amino acids. The CDR3 region is CSAIGTSGGYKASTDTQYF. CDR3 sequence (DNA): TGCAGTGCTATTGGGACTAGCGGGGGGTATAAAGCTAGCACAGATACGCAGTATTTT.

The rearrangement links TRBV4-2 to TRBJ1-2, with D tentatively TRBD1 (5 bases). CDR3 length: 16 amino acids. Germline loops: CDR1 LGHNA, CDR2 YNFKEQ. The V and J ends lost 0 bases and 8 bases respectively, with 19 bases between them. The CDR3 spells CASSQDYGGPPSGYTF. CDR3 DNA: TGTGCCAGCAGCCAAGATTACGGGGGACCTCCGTCGGGCTACACCTTC.

This clonotype came up a few times. CDR3 sequence reads: CASSTGLVTDTQYF. The CDR3 nucleotides read TGCGCCAGCAGCACCGGACTTGTCACAGATACGCAGTATTTT. The chain employs TRBV5-1 and TRBJ2-3; maybe TRBD2 (5 bases). Germline V gene sequence: CDR1 SGHRS, CDR2 YFSETQ. The CDR3 runs to 14 residues. V was pared by 4 bases and J by 2 bases, with 11 bases between.

This clonotype was counted only a few times. The chain joins TRBV4-1 to TRBJ2-3, with D uncertain. Per the germline V gene, CDR1 is MGHRA and CDR2 is YSYEKL. V was pared by 6 bases and J by 2 bases, with 15 bases between. This CDR3 is built from 15 residues. CDR3 loop: CASRHNRMVTDTQYF. CDR3 sequence (DNA): TGCGCCAGCAGACACAATCGAATGGTCACAGATACGCAGTATTTT.

This clonotype has a handful of counts. DNA for the CDR3: TGTGCCAGCAGTGAAACAGGGACTGAAGCTTTCTTT. Encoded protein: CASSETGTEAFF. The V gene is TRBV25-1, the J gene TRBJ1-1, with a possible D match to TRBD1 (6 bases). Trimming left V 2 bases short and J 5 bases short, with 6 bases between. The germline V gene has CDR1 MGHDK and CDR2 SYGVNS. This CDR3 comprises 12 residues.

This clonotype was observed a few times. CDR3 nucleotide sequence: TGTGCCAGCAGCTCCTGGCGGGGGGGCCCTAGCAATGAGCAGTTCTTC. This translates into CASSSWRGGPSNEQFF. The chain uses TRBV7-9 and TRBJ2-1, with 9 bases that match TRBD2. The germline CDR1 and CDR2 sequences are SEHNR and FQNEAQ (reference sequence). The CDR3 extends over 16 amino acids. V was pared by 4 bases and J by 6 bases, with 10 bases of the junction left unmatched.

This clonotype was detected ten times or more. This sequence joins TRBV9 and TRBJ2-2; weak D call: TRBD2 (5 bases). This CDR3 comprises 17 residues. Trimming stripped 2 bases from V and 1 base from J, with 15 bases between. Germline V CDR1 and CDR2: SGDLS, YYNGEE. The CDR3 is CASSVSRTEGNTGELFF. In DNA, the CDR3 is TGTGCCAGCAGCGTTAGTAGGACTGAGGGGAACACCGGGGAGCTGTTTTTT.

CDR3 loop: CASSLSRSEAFF. CDR3 bases: TGTGCCAGCAGCTTAAGCCGGAGTGAAGCTTTCTTT. V and J are TRBV7-9 and TRBJ1-1; no clear D gene. The CDR3 is 12 amino acids. CDR1 is SEHNR, CDR2 FQNEAQ, per germline (reference sequence). V was trimmed by 2 bases and J by 7 bases, leaving 8 bases between them.

The chain couples TRBV5-1 to TRBJ2-7, with D unresolved. Germline CDR1 SGHRS, CDR2 YFSETQ. CDR3 length: 11 amino acids. The germline V and J ends were trimmed by 3 bases and 7 bases, with 8 bases remaining between them. The CDR3 loop reads CASSWNGEQYF. CDR3 DNA: TGCGCCAGCAGCTGGAATGGGGAGCAGTACTTC.